The 10 T cell receptor beta chains below come from one sample, sequenced in a study of blood T cell repertoires in COVID-19. Profiling relied on immunoSEQ multiplex PCR, and the TCRdb table lists in-frame clones only, not all of them. The sample has more than 100,000 clones; 82% are singletons. Sequences were obtained from peripheral blood. These receptors all stem from a woman in her 70s with acute or convalescent COVID-19.

J is TRBJ2-1 and V is TRBV5-4; 10 bases match TRBD2. CDR1 SGHNT and CDR2 YYREEE come from the germline V gene (reference sequence). Trimming took 4 bases from V and 4 from J; bases not matched to a gene: 5. The CDR3 is 15 residues long. The DNA of the CDR3 is TGTGCCAGCAGCCCAAGCGGGGGGGCTTACAATGAGCAGTTCTTC. Residues: CASSPSGGAYNEQFF.

The CDR3, as DNA: TGTGCCAGCAGTGACCCTTCAACAAACACTGAAGCTTTCTTT. Protein product: CASSDPSTNTEAFF. V gene TRBV6-1 combines with J gene TRBJ1-1; D remains unclear. The length of the CDR3 is 14 residues. Germline values: CDR1 MNHNS, CDR2 SASEGT. V lost 3 bases, J lost 2 bases, and 10 bases lay in between.

The chain combines TRBV7-9 with TRBJ1-3; no firm D call. Deletions cut 1 base from V and 4 bases from J, with 11 bases between. Per germline, CDR1 SEHNR and CDR2 FQNEAQ (reference sequence). The CDR3 sequence is 15 residues long. The CDR3 DNA follows: TGTGCCAGCAGCTTAGGAGGGATCGCAGGAAACACCATATATTTT. This codes for CASSLGGIAGNTIYF.

The chain employs TRBV10-3 and TRBJ2-7; 14 bases fit TRBD2. V was clipped by 4 bases and J by 2 bases; unmatched bases: 4. The CDR3 consists of 16 residues. In germline, CDR1 is ENHRY, CDR2 SYGVKD. The CDR3 sequence: CAISVGTSGGTYEQYF. CDR3 sequence (DNA): TGTGCCATCAGTGTAGGGACTAGCGGGGGTACCTACGAGCAGTACTTC.

The rearrangement links TRBV6-5 to TRBJ1-2, with D possibly being TRBD1 (6 bases). The ends were cut back, 6 bases at V and 0 bases at J, with 14 bases in the middle. CDR3 length: 15 residues. Germline V lookup: CDR1 MNHEY, CDR2 SVGAGI. The CDR3 nucleotides read TGTGCCAGCAGACGTACAGGGCCCCCTAACTATGGCTACACCTTC. Its protein is CASRRTGPPNYGYTF.

The J gene is TRBJ1-5, the V gene TRBV4-3, with 8 bases fitting TRBD1. The V gene's germline CDR1 is LGHNA and CDR2 YSLEER. The CDR3 covers 15 residues. The trim removed 6 bases at V and 5 bases at J, leaving 9 bases unmatched. The CDR3 reads CASSPTYRGDQPQHF. CDR3 in DNA: TGCGCCAGCAGTCCTACCTACAGGGGGGATCAGCCCCAGCATTTT.

This chain connects TRBV19 to TRBJ1-3; D is possibly TRBD1 (5 bases). Germline V CDR1 and CDR2: LNHDA, SQIVND (reference sequence). The CDR3 sequence is 18 residues long. The V end lost 2 bases, the J end lost 0 bases, and 17 bases lay between the germline ends. For the CDR3, the DNA is TGTGCCAGTAGTATATCCGGCGGGGCCCCTAGCTCTGGAAACACCATATATTTT. It yields the protein CASSISGGAPSSGNTIYF.

V usage is TRBV5-1 and J usage is TRBJ2-2; D unresolved. Trimming removed 4 bases from V and 3 bases from J, with 16 bases in between. The CDR3 consists of 16 residues. CDR1 and CDR2 from the germline V gene are SGHRS and YFSETQ. The CDR3 nucleotides read TGCGCCAGCAGCCTAACTACCTCCGTCGACACCGGGGAGCTGTTTTTT. It specifies CASSLTTSVDTGELFF.

In its sample, this clone was seen once. V and J are TRBV18 and TRBJ2-2; 9 bases line up with TRBD1. CDR3 length equals 16 residues. The J segment lost 6 bases and the V segment lost 1 base, leaving 6 bases of the junction unmatched. CDR1 and CDR2 (germline): KGHSH, LQKENI. CDR3 nucleotides: TGTGCCAGCTCACCACAAGGGACAGGGTTGTCCGGGGAGCTGTTTTTT. As protein: CASSPQGTGLSGELFF.

This clone was observed a handful of times. The chain combines TRBV27 with TRBJ1-5; 10 bases align to TRBD1. The J segment lost 0 bases and the V segment lost 5 bases, leaving 7 bases of the junction unmatched. Germline V gene sequence: CDR1 MNHEY, CDR2 SMNVEV (reference sequence). This CDR3 region has 17 residues. CDR3 in amino acids: CASSAPGQGYSNQPQHF. The CDR3 nucleotides read TGTGCCAGCAGTGCCCCGGGACAGGGGTATAGCAATCAGCCCCAGCATTTT.